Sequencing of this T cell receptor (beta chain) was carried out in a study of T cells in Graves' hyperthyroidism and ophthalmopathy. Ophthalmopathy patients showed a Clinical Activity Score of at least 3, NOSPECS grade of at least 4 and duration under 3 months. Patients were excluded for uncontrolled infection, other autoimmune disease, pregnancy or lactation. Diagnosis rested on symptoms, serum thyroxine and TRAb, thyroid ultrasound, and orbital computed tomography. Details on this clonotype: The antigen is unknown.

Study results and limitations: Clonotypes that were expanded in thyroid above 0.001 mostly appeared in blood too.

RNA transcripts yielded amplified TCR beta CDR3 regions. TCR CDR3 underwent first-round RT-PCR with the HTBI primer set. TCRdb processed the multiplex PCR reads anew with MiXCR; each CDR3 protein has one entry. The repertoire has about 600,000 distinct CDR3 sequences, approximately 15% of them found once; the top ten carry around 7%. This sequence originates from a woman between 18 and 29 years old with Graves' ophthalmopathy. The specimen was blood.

CDR3 nucleotide sequence: TGCAGTACAGGACAGGGGGCTGATGGCTACACCTTC. Translated: CSTGQGADGYTF. This chain uses TRBV20-1 with TRBJ1-2; 11 positions agree with TRBD1. The trim removed 8 bases at V and 6 bases at J, leaving 5 bases unmatched. The CDR3 runs to 12 residues. Germline-derived CDR1 and CDR2 are DFQATT and SNEGSKA (reference sequence).